This T cell receptor beta chain derives from a study of early T cells in non-severe SARS-CoV-2 infection (dated by TCRdb to the early 2020s). General notes on the study: TCR sequencing used bulk RNA from unsorted whole blood, so alpha and beta chains could not be paired. Study-wide conclusions, independent of this receptor: VDJdb matching was skewed toward anti-spike CD8 responses and likely underestimated virus-specific expansions by missing private and CD4 specificities.

Library construction relied on 5' RACE. Sequenced using a NextSeq 500. To correct for sequencing error and PCR bias, the TCR library protocol tagged individual cDNA molecules with unique molecular identifiers. Both TCR alpha and beta chains were sequenced, and tight co-correlation was observed between alpha and beta sequence abundances in each sample. As for the authors' bioinformatics: Decombinator V4 was used to annotate the V gene, J gene and CDR3 of the TCR sequences. TCRs were defined as expanded if a significant change between any two time points was detected under a Poisson model with p below 0.0001. TCR abundances were normalised to the total number of TCRs sequenced in each sample and reported as counts per million. MAIT TCRs were defined by TRAV1-2 paired with TRAJ12, TRAJ20 or TRAJ33, and iNKT TCRs by TRAV10 paired with TRAJ18. VDJdb, accessed 1 November 2021, was searched for CMV, EBV and SARS-CoV-2 annotated TCRs, excluding TCRs annotated for multiple antigens. The raw public reads went through TCRdb reprocessing: fastp at Q25, MiXCR clone calling, in-frame beta chains kept. Rows are unified per CDR3 protein, each entry keeping the most common DNA and genes. These V and J calls derive from TCRdb rather than the authors' analysis. In all, the sample holds tens of thousands of distinct CDR3 sequences, and around 8.6% of those were seen once. 3.5% to 4% of the sample is in the top ten clones.

This clonotype was observed many times. Its target antigen remains unknown. Base-call qualities are not available, and no considerably larger clone is one nucleotide away. The germline V gene encodes CDR1 KGHSH and CDR2 LQKENI. V loses 1 base at its end and J loses 6 bases; junction bases beyond the gene matches: 14. The CDR3 runs 17 amino acids, cysteine and phenylalanine included. This entry keeps only the CDR3 DNA: 51 bases, framed from base 1. A case-control design nested within a healthcare worker cohort in London, UK, was used, with weekly nasopharyngeal swab PCR tests and blood sampling performed. Healthcare workers were enrolled in the week of the UK lockdown, from 23 to 31 March 2020, and were followed every week for up to 16 weeks.

The rearranged chain carries TRBV18 and TRBJ2-7, and TRBD1 aligns with 8 junction nucleotides. The source material was whole blood, sampled at baseline. The source of this sequence is an adult who was a healthcare worker with PCR-confirmed SARS-CoV-2 infection or an uninfected control (not recorded which). Read as DNA, the sequence is TGTGCCAGCTCACCACAGCCAAAAGGGACAGGAAGCACCGAGCAGTACTTC. This yields the protein CASSPQPKGTGSTEQYF.